This T cell receptor (beta chain) was sequenced for a study of CD8 T cells in acute hepatitis C reinfection. Study-level points and caveats: One of thirteen outcome-independent public clonotypes used V04-02/J02-02.

Time point: naive CD8 control sorted from an acute-time-point sample. About this clone itself: The antigen is undetermined.

Germline V gene lookup returns CDR1 MGHRA and CDR2 YSYEKL. The CDR3 totals 18 residues. The V gene end was trimmed by 0 bases and the J gene end by 8 bases; junction bases not matched to a gene: 10. The table came from immunoSEQ multiplex PCR; TCRdb's copy has only in-frame clones and leaves some out. The table shows 30,000 to 40,000 clones, with about 87% occurring only once. This receptor was obtained from a man aged 30-40 years with chronic hepatitis C. Sample: naive CD8+ T cells from PBMCs. The chain links TRBV4-1 to TRBJ2-2, with TRBD2 identical over 12 bases. The CDR3 region is CASSQDPLAGGLKGELFF. The CDR3 coding sequence is TGCGCCAGCAGCCAAGATCCCCTAGCGGGGGGGCTTAAGGGGGAGCTGTTTTTT.